Listed here are 15 T cell receptor beta chains from one sample, sequenced in a study of shared clonotypes between healthy human individuals. Profiling relied on immunoSEQ multiplex PCR, and the TCRdb table lists in-frame clones only, not all of them. This table holds some 2.3 million clones, just over 90% found once. The source material was naive CD4+ T cells from PBMCs. The subset was: CD45RA+ positively selected. The receptor source for this set is a man between 18 and 35 years old in good health. Some clones in this sample may be carry-over from other donors' samples.

The V gene is TRBV5-1, the J gene TRBJ2-1, with TRBD1 identical over 9 bases. Per the germline V gene, CDR1 is SGHRS and CDR2 is YFSETQ. The CDR3 extends over 15 amino acids. V was clipped by 2 bases and J by 4 bases; unmatched bases: 4. CDR3 loop: CASSFGTGLYNEQFF. The CDR3 nucleotides are TGCGCCAGCAGCTTCGGGACAGGGCTTTACAATGAGCAGTTCTTC.

This rearrangement joins TRBV7-7 to TRBJ2-3, with D possibly being TRBD2 (6 bases). V lost 4 bases, J lost 0 bases, and 11 bases lay in between. The germline gives CDR1 SSHAT, CDR2 FNYEAQ (reference sequence). The CDR3 has 15 residues. CDR3 sequence reads: CASSWGLTSTDTQYF. The CDR3, as DNA: TGTGCCAGCAGCTGGGGACTGACTAGCACAGATACGCAGTATTTT.

The chain links TRBV28 to TRBJ2-7; 7 nucleotides line up with TRBD1. V lost 7 bases to trimming and J lost 4 bases; unmatched junction nucleotides: 16. CDR1 and CDR2 (germline): MDHEN, SYDVKM. This CDR3 has 16 residues. CDR3 nucleotides: TGTGCCAGCACCAAAGGGGGCTCCCTTACACCTTACGAGCAGTACTTC. This gives the protein CASTKGGSLTPYEQYF. The whole variable domain, filled in from reference TRBV28 and TRBJ2-7, reads DVKVTQSSRYLVKRTGEKVFLECVQDMDHENMFWYRQDPGLGLRLIYFSYDVKMKEKGDIPEGYSVSREKKERFSLILESASTNQTSMYLCASTKGGSLTPYEQYFGPGTRLTVT.

The chain links TRBV7-3 to TRBJ2-5; 15 positions match TRBD2. The ends lost 5 bases at V and 4 bases at J; junction bases unmatched: 2. The CDR3 runs to 15 residues. The germline V gene has CDR1 SGHTA and CDR2 FQGTGA. CDR3 protein: CASSRTSGRGETQYF. Written as DNA, the CDR3 is TGTGCCAGCAGCCGGACTAGCGGGAGGGGAGAGACCCAGTACTTC.

The chain recombines TRBV7-6 with TRBJ2-7; D not certain. The V end lost 3 bases, the J end lost 5 bases, and 20 bases lay between the germline ends. The CDR3 length is 16 residues. Germline V gives CDR1 SGHVS, CDR2 FNYEAQ. This CDR3 reads CASSLANPWGSDEQYF. The CDR3 DNA reads TGTGCCAGCAGCTTGGCCAACCCCTGGGGATCCGACGAGCAGTACTTC.

V and J are TRBV10-1 and TRBJ2-6; D is possibly TRBD1 (5 bases). This CDR3 is 18 amino acids long. V was clipped by 3 bases and J by 0 bases, with 15 bases between them. Germline values: CDR1 WNHNN, CDR2 SYGVQD (reference sequence). CDR3 in amino acids: CASSDHQGQSSGANVLTF. In nucleotides, the CDR3 is TGCGCCAGCAGTGATCACCAGGGCCAGAGCTCTGGGGCCAACGTCCTGACTTTC.

The chain is built from TRBV28 and TRBJ2-3, with TRBD2 as a possible D gene (6 bases). The CDR3 is 15 residues long. The germline V and J ends were trimmed by 5 bases and 2 bases, with 14 bases remaining between them. Germline V lookup: CDR1 MDHEN, CDR2 SYDVKM. The CDR3 nucleotides are TGTGCCAGCAGTCCCTATAGCGGTCCCACAGATACGCAGTATTTT. Its protein is CASSPYSGPTDTQYF.

The chain employs TRBV5-1 and TRBJ2-3; D remains ambiguous. V lost 6 bases and J 2 bases, leaving 13 bases between the germline ends. This CDR3 is built from 14 residues. Germline V gene sequence: CDR1 SGHRS, CDR2 YFSETQ. This chain's CDR3 is CASTPNPDTDTQYF. CDR3 sequence (DNA): TGCGCCAGCACCCCAAACCCAGACACAGATACGCAGTATTTT.

The chain couples TRBV6-5 to TRBJ2-7; D might be TRBD2 (6 bases). Trimming removed 9 bases from V and 1 base from J, with 16 bases in between. Germline CDR1 MNHEY, CDR2 SVGAGI. The CDR3 spans 14 residues. Here the CDR3 reads CASWRAVGSYEQYF. The CDR3 DNA is TGTGCCAGTTGGAGGGCGGTGGGGTCCTACGAGCAGTACTTC.

The V and J genes are TRBV4-3 and TRBJ1-1; D not resolved. Germline CDR1 is LGHNA and CDR2 is YSLEER. The CDR3 extends over 14 amino acids. The germline V and J ends were trimmed by 4 bases and 4 bases, with 13 bases remaining between them. The CDR3 protein is CASSLERRGTEAFF. The CDR3 bases are TGCGCCAGCAGCCTTGAACGGCGTGGCACTGAAGCTTTCTTT.

The chain employs TRBV5-6 and TRBJ2-2; either TRBD1 or TRBD2 may fit D (5 bases each). Trimming pared 3 bases from V and 7 bases from J, leaving 16 bases between. The CDR3 is 15 amino acids. Germline values: CDR1 SGHDT, CDR2 YYEEEE. CDR3 coding DNA: TGTGCCAGCAGCTCGAACCGGGACGGCGGCGGGGAGCTGTTTTTT. It translates to CASSSNRDGGGELFF.

This sequence joins TRBV6-5 and TRBJ2-3; tentatively, D is TRBD1 or TRBD2 (5 bases each). CDR3 length: 13 amino acids. V shed 10 bases and J shed 0 bases, with 11 bases lying between them. The germline CDR1 and CDR2 sequences are MNHEY and SVGAGI. In DNA form, the CDR3 reads TGTGCCACTCAACGGGACAGCACAGATACGCAGTATTTT. Amino acids: CATQRDSTDTQYF.

This chain links TRBV18 with TRBJ2-7; 9 bases line up with TRBD2. The V and J ends lost 3 bases and 6 bases, in that order; junction bases with no gene match: 6. Germline V gene sequence: CDR1 KGHSH, CDR2 LQKENI. The CDR3 sequence is 14 residues long. The CDR3, as DNA: TGTGCCAGCTCACCCATAGCGGGAGTCGGCGAGCAGTACTTC. This sequence encodes CASSPIAGVGEQYF.

The chain joins TRBV5-1 to TRBJ1-6; 7 bases line up with TRBD1. Germline V gives CDR1 SGHRS, CDR2 YFSETQ. With V trimmed by 2 bases and J by 9 bases, 8 bases remained unmatched. The CDR3 runs to 15 residues. CDR3 coding DNA: TGCGCCAGCAGCTTAGACCCGACAGGGACTTCACCCCTCCACTTT. Protein: CASSLDPTGTSPLHF.

The rearrangement links TRBV5-1 to TRBJ2-3; D not resolved. The CDR3 covers 16 residues. The germline V gene encodes CDR1 SGHRS and CDR2 YFSETQ. The V gene lost 0 bases and the J gene lost 7 bases, with 18 bases spanning the gap. CDR3 amino acids: CASSLDRTTAPHTQYF. The CDR3 DNA reads TGCGCCAGCAGCTTGGATCGGACCACCGCCCCCCATACGCAGTATTTT.